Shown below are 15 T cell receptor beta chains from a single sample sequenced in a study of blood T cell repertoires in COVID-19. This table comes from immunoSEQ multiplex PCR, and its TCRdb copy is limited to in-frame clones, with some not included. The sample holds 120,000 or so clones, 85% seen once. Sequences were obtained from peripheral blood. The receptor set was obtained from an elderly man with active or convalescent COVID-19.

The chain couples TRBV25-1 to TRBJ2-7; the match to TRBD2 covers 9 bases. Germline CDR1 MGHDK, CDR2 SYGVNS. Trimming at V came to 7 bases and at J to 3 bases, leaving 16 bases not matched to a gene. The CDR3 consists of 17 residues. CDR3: CASIKREVYLWVYEQYF. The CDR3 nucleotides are TGTGCCAGCATCAAGCGGGAGGTTTATTTGTGGGTCTACGAGCAGTACTTC.

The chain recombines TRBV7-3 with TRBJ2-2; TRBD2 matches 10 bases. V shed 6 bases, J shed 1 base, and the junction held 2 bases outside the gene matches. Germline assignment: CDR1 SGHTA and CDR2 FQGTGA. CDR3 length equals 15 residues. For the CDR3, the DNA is TGTGCCAGCAGGGCTAGCGGGAGGAACACCGGGGAGCTGTTTTTT. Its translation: CASRASGRNTGELFF.

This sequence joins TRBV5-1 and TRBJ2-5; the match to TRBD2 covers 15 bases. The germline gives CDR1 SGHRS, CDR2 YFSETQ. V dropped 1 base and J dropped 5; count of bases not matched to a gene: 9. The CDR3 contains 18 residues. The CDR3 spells CASSLTGTSGGNAETQYF. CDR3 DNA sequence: TGCGCCAGCAGCTTGACCGGGACTAGCGGGGGGAATGCGGAGACCCAGTACTTC.

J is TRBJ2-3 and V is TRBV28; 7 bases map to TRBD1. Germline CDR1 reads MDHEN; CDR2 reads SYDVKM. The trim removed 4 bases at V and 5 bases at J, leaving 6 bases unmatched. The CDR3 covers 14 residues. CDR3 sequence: CASSSRGHGDTQYF. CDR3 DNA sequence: TGTGCCAGCAGTTCAAGGGGGCACGGAGATACGCAGTATTTT.

In DNA form, the CDR3 reads TGCGCCAGCAGCTACCCAGGTTACGACACCGGGGAGCTGTTTTTT. Translation gives CASSYPGYDTGELFF. This chain connects TRBV5-1 to TRBJ2-2; D is undetermined. The CDR3 is 15 amino acids. Germline V lookup: CDR1 SGHRS, CDR2 YFSETQ. V was pared by 3 bases and J by 3 bases, with 12 bases between. Drawing the rest from reference TRBV5-1 and TRBJ2-2, the complete variable domain is KAGVTQTPRYLIKTRGQQVTLSCSPISGHRSVSWYQQTPGQGLQFLFEYFSETQRNKGNFPGRFSGRQFSNSRSEMNVSTLELGDSALYLCASSYPGYDTGELFFGEGSRLTVL.

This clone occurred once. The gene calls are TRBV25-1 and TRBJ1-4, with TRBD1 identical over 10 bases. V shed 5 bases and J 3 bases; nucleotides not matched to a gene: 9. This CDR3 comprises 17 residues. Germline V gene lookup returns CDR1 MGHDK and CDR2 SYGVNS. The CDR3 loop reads CASSTRQGAKANEKLFF. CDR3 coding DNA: TGTGCCAGCAGTACAAGACAGGGGGCAAAGGCTAATGAAAAACTGTTTTTT. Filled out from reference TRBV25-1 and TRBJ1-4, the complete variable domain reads EADIYQTPRYLVIGTGKKITLECSQTMGHDKMYWYQQDPGMELHLIHYSYGVNSTEKGDLSSESTVSRIRTEHFPLTLESARPSHTSQYLCASSTRQGAKANEKLFFGSGTQLSVL.

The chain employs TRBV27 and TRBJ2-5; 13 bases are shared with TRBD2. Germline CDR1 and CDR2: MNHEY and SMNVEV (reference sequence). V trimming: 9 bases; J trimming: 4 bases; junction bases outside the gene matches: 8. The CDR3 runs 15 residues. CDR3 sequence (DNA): TGTGCCAGTCGGACTAGCGGGAGATGGGGAGAGACCCAGTACTTC. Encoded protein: CASRTSGRWGETQYF.

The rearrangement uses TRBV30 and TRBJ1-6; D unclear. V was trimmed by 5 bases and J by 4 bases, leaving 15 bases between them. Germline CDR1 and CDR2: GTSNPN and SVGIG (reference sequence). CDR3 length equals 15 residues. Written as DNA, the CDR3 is TGTGCCTGGCACTCTTTGACGGAGTATAATTCACCCCTCCACTTT. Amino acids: CAWHSLTEYNSPLHF.

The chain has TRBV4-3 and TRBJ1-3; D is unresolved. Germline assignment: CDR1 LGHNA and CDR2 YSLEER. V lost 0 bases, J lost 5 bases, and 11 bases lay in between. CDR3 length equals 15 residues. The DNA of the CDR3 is TGCGCCAGCAGCCAAGAGATGACCGGGAGAAACACCATATATTTT. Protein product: CASSQEMTGRNTIYF.

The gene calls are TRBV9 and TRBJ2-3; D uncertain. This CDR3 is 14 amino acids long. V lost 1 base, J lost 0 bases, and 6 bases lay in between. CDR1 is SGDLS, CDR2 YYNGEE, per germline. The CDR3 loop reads CASSVTQSTDTQYF. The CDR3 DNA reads TGTGCCAGCAGCGTAACCCAGAGCACAGATACGCAGTATTTT.

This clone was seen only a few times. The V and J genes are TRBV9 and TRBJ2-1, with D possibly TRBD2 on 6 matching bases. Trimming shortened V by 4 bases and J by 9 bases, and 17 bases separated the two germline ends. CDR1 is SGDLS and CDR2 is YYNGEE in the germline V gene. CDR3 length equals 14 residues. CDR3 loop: CASSPSPGVSEQFF. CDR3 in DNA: TGTGCCAGCAGCCCCTCGCCGGGAGTAAGTGAGCAGTTCTTC.

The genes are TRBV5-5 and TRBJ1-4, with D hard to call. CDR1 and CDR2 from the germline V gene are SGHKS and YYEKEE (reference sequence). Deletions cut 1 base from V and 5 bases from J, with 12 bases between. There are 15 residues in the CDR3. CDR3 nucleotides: TGTGCCAGCAGCTTGTTCGGGTCCGGGAATGAAAAACTGTTTTTT. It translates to CASSLFGSGNEKLFF.

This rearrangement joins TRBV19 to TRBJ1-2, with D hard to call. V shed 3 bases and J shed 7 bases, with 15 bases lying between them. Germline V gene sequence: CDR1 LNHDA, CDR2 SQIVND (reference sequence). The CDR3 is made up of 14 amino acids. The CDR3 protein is CASSIGVVEGGYTF. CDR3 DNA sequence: TGTGCCAGTAGTATTGGTGTCGTAGAGGGTGGCTACACCTTC.

The CDR3 loop reads CASSQDSGANYGYTF. Here the CDR3 DNA reads TGCGCCAGCAGCCAAGATTCAGGGGCAAACTATGGCTACACCTTC. The chain joins TRBV4-3 to TRBJ1-2; D possibly corresponds to TRBD1 (6 bases). Germline CDR1 LGHNA, CDR2 YSLEER. The CDR3 has 15 amino acids. The V end was cut by 0 bases, the J end by 2 bases, with 10 bases between.

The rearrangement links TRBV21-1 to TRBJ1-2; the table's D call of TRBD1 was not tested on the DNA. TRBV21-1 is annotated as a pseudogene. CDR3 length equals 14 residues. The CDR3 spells CASSVRQGVGGYTF. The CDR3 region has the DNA TGTGCCAGCAGCGTTCGACAGGGAGTAGGAGGCTACACCTTC.